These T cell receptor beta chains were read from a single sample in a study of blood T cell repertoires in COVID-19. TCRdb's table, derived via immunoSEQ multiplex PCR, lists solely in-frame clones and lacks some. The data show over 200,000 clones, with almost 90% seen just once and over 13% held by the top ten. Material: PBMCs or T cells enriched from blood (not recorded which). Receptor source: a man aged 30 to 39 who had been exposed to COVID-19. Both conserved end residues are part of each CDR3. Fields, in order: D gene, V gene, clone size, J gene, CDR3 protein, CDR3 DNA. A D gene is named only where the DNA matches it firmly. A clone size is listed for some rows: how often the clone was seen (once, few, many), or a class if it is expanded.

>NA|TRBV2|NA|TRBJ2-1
CASSGVNEQFF
TGTGCCAGCAGCGGGGTGAATGAGCAGTTCTTC
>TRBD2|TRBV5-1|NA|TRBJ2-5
CASSLVAGNQETQYF
TGCGCCAGCAGCTTAGTAGCGGGAAACCAAGAGACCCAGTACTTC
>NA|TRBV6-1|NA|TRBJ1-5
CASSETLYQPQHF
TGTGCCAGCAGTGAAACCCTATATCAGCCCCAGCATTTT
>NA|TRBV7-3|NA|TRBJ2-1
CASSLNAGPPTNQLGFYNEQFF
TGTGCCAGCAGCTTAAATGCGGGGCCACCTACTAACCAACTCGGGTTTTACAATGAGCAGTTCTTC
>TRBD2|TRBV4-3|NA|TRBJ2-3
CASSRLAGGADTQYF
TGCGCCAGCAGCCGTCTAGCGGGCGGAGCGGATACGCAGTATTTT
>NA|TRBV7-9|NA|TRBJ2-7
CASSPGFYEQYF
TGTGCCAGCAGCCCAGGGTTCTACGAGCAGTACTTC
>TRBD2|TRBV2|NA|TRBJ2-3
CASRAGGLLYTDTQYF
TGTGCCAGCAGGGCGGGGGGGCTACTATACACAGATACGCAGTATTTT
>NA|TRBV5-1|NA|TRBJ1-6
CASSLDRRDSPLHF
TGCGCCAGCAGCTTGGACCGTAGAGATTCACCCCTCCACTTT
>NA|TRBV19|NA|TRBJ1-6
CASSIDLNEAGRRSGQRNSPLHF
TGTGCCAGTAGTATAGATCTTAACGAGGCGGGCAGAAGGTCGGGACAAAGGAATTCACCCCTCCACTTT
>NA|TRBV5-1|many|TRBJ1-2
CASSPEDGGIYGYTF
TGCGCCAGCAGCCCCGAAGACGGCGGGATATATGGCTACACCTTC
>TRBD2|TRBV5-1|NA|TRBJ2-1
CASSPQSGNYNEQFF
TGCGCCAGCAGCCCGCAAAGCGGGAACTACAATGAGCAGTTCTTC
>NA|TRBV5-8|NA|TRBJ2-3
CASSLEGYTQYF
TGTGCCAGCAGCCTAGAGGGTTATACGCAGTATTTT
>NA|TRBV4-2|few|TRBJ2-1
CASSQENGAAHEQFF
TGTGCCAGCAGCCAAGAAAACGGAGCGGCCCATGAGCAGTTCTTC
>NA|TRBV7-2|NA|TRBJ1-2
CASSPPRRDSVGYTF
TGTGCCAGCAGCCCTCCCCGCAGGGATAGTGTTGGCTACACCTTC
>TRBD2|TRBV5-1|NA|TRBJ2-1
CASSLGGTRWNEQFF
TGCGCCAGCAGCTTGGGAGGGACTAGGTGGAATGAGCAGTTCTTC
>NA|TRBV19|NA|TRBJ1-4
CASSETGGKKLFF
TGTGCCAGTAGTGAAACCGGGGGTAAAAAACTGTTTTTT
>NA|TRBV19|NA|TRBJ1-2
CASSRILEDSYGYTF
TGTGCCAGTAGTAGAATCCTAGAGGACAGCTATGGCTACACCTTC
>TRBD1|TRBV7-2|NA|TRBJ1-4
CASRYRQGTNEKLFF
TGTGCCAGCAGATATAGACAGGGAACTAATGAAAAACTGTTTTTT
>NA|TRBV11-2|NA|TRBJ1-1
CASSLSRVAAFF
TGTGCCAGCAGCCTCTCGAGGGTCGCAGCTTTCTTT
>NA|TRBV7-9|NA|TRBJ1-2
CASSLTTDGYTF
TGTGCCAGCAGCTTAACCACGGATGGCTACACCTTC
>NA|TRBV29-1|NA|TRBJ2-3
CSVEAGIGSSTDTQYF
TGCAGCGTTGAAGCCGGGATAGGGAGTAGCACAGATACGCAGTATTTT
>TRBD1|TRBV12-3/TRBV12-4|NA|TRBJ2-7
CASSRDSPYEQYF
TGTGCCAGCAGTCGGGACAGCCCCTACGAGCAGTACTTC
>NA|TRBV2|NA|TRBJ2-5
CASSESRRETQYF
TGTGCCAGCAGTGAATCCCGGAGGGAGACCCAGTACTTC
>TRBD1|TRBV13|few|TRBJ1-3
CASSIGLTGAGNTIYF
TGTGCCAGCAGCATCGGGCTTACAGGGGCTGGAAACACCATATATTTT
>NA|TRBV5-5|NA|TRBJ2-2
CASSLNQVITGELFF
TGTGCCAGCAGCTTGAATCAGGTGATCACCGGGGAGCTGTTTTTT
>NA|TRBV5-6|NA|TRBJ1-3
CASSISGFGNTIYF
TGTGCCAGCAGCATCTCGGGGTTTGGAAACACCATATATTTT
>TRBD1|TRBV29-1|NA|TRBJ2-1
CSGGGRYNEQFF
TGCAGCGGAGGGGGCCGGTACAATGAGCAGTTCTTC
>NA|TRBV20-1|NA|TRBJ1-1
CSASPIGTGEAFF
TGCAGTGCTAGTCCCATTGGTACAGGTGAAGCTTTCTTT
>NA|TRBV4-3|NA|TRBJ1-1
CASSPGSGGQPNTEAFF
TGCGCCAGCAGCCCCGGTTCAGGAGGGCAACCGAACACTGAAGCTTTCTTT
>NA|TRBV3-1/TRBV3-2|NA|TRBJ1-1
CASTTSRGMNTEAFF
TGTGCCAGCACCACTTCAAGGGGGATGAACACTGAAGCTTTCTTT
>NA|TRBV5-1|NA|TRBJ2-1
CASSDDYLSSYNEQFF
TGCGCCAGCAGCGATGACTACCTGAGCTCCTACAATGAGCAGTTCTTC
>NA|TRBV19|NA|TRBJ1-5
CASTLDPGQPQHF
TGTGCCAGTACCCTAGACCCGGGGCAGCCCCAGCATTTT
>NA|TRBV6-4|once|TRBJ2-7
CASSDHLGQLIPKYEQYF
TGTGCCAGCAGTGACCACCTAGGACAGTTGATTCCCAAATACGAGCAGTACTTC
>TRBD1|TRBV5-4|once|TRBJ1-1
CASSLARSGGSNTEAFF
TGTGCCAGCAGCTTGGCCCGTTCAGGGGGGAGCAACACTGAAGCTTTCTTT
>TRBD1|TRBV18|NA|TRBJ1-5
CASSRDRAQEPQHF
TGTGCCAGCTCCCGAGACAGGGCCCAAGAGCCCCAGCATTTT
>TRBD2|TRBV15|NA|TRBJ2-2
CATSMDSGGGELFF
TGTGCCACCAGCATGGATAGCGGGGGAGGGGAGCTGTTTTTT
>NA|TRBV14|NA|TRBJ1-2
CASSQVEANYGYTF
TGTGCCAGCAGCCAAGTAGAAGCTAACTATGGCTACACCTTC
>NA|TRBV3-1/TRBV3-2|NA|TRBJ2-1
CASSQDRLLHNEQFF
TGTGCCAGCAGCCAAGATCGTCTCCTCCACAATGAGCAGTTCTTC
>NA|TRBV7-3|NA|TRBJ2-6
CASSRSSGANVLTF
TGTGCCAGCAGCCGGAGCTCTGGGGCCAACGTCCTGACTTTC
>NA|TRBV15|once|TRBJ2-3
CATKTSAGSTDTQYF
TGTGCCACCAAGACGTCAGCGGGCAGCACAGATACGCAGTATTTT
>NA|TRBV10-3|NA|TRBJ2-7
CAISTYYEQYF
TGTGCCATCAGTACATACTACGAGCAGTACTTC
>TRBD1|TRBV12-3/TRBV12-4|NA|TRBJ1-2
CASSTGAGYTF
TGTGCCAGCAGCACAGGGGCTGGCTACACCTTC
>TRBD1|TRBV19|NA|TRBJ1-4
CATAGQATNEKLFF
TGTGCCACCGCCGGACAGGCGACGAATGAAAAACTGTTTTTT
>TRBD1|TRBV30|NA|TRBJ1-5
CAWSPQGDTQPQHF
TGTGCCTGGAGTCCACAGGGGGATACGCAGCCCCAGCATTTT
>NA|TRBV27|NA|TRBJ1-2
CASSLSTGNYGYTF
TGTGCCAGCAGTTTATCTACAGGGAACTATGGCTACACCTTC
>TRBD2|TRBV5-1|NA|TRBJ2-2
CASREAGGTGELFF
TGCGCCAGCAGAGAGGCGGGGGGTACCGGGGAGCTGTTTTTT
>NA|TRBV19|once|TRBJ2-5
CATTGEGPVGETQYF
TGTGCCACTACGGGCGAGGGTCCGGTTGGGGAGACCCAGTACTTC
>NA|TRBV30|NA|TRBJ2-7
CAWRLWRGPNYEQYF
TGTGCCTGGAGGTTATGGCGGGGCCCCAACTACGAGCAGTACTTC
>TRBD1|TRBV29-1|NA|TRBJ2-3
CSVDLTGVTDTQYF
TGCAGCGTTGACTTAACAGGGGTCACAGATACGCAGTATTTT
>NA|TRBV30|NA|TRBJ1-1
CAWSVGGASEAFF
TGTGCCTGGAGTGTGGGGGGGGCTAGTGAAGCTTTCTTT
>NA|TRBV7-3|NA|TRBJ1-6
CASSLPGDAPHSPLHF
TGTGCCAGCAGCCTCCCGGGTGACGCACCACATTCACCCCTCCACTTT
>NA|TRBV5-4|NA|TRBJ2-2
CASSLVRGANTGELFF
TGTGCCAGCAGCTTGGTTCGGGGGGCTAACACCGGGGAGCTGTTTTTT
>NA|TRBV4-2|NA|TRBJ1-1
CASSQEGIPGTEAFF
TGTGCCAGCAGCCAAGAAGGTATCCCCGGGACAGAAGCTTTCTTT
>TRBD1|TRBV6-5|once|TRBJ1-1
CASSYSGLAGGTEAFF
TGTGCCAGCAGTTACTCGGGTCTGGCAGGGGGCACTGAAGCTTTCTTT
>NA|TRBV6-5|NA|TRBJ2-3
CASSYRVILGTDTQYF
TGTGCCAGCAGTTACCGAGTTATTCTTGGCACAGATACGCAGTATTTT
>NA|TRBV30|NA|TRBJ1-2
CAWSVSGFYGYTF
TGTGCCTGGAGTGTATCCGGGTTCTATGGCTACACCTTC
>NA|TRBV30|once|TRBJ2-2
CACNLVGVGTGELFF
TGTGCCTGTAACTTAGTGGGCGTGGGTACCGGGGAGCTGTTTTTT